This T cell receptor beta chain is drawn from a study of blood T cells in healthy people across ages (dated by TCRdb to 2015 to 2017). About the full investigation: In model experiments, roughly one uniquely barcoded TCR beta cDNA molecule per two T cells was captured by template switching. Donors of different ages were randomly distributed across sequencing lanes to avoid experimental bias. Donors were grouped into four age groups: young (average 16 years), middle-aged (over 35), aged (62) and long-lived (82). Age-related changes in TCR beta repertoire diversity were measured in the study by deep sequencing normalized with unique cDNA molecular identifiers. For two donors (one aged 18 to 30 and one aged 80 or older), the study analyzed two additional independent replicas of 1 million unique cDNA reads from the same blood draw.

Reading the germline V gene (reference sequence) gives CDR1 LGHDT and CDR2 YNNKEL. Trimming at the junction amounts to 4 bases on V and 1 base on J, and the germline ends lie 11 bases apart. From the cysteine through the phenylalanine, the CDR3 covers 16 amino acids. Of all the DNA, just the CDR3 is kept, 48 bases in frame from base 1. This clonotype showed up just a few times. What this receptor recognizes is not known. Per-base quality was not reported, and no clone a single base away is much larger than it. Overall study outcomes, separate from this receptor: Because donor CMV infection status was unknown, age-related changes in expanded clonotypes were potentially confounded. Estimates of total diversity from one million sequenced T cells were regarded as lower bounds and underestimates. As age increased, observed TCR beta diversity per million T cells dropped in a roughly linear way, and a significant reduction was already evident by age 40. Compared with the aged group, the long-lived group had more naive CD4+ T cells, fewer expanded clones and increased TCR diversity, suggesting age selection. A strong correlation was found between observed TCR beta diversity and the percentage of naive T cells measured by flow cytometry. Since profiling was done on bulk unsorted PBMCs, naive and antigen-experienced compartments could not be conclusively compared.

Library prep was done by 5' RACE. Reads for this sample came from an Illumina HiSeq 2500. A second PCR of about 6 to 12 cycles was performed with a sample-barcoded 5' primer and a J-beta primer mix. Each TCR beta cDNA molecule received a unique molecular identifier from a template-switch 5' adaptor carrying 12 random nucleotides. Each sample yielded at least 2.5 million CDR3-containing paired-end reads. First-strand cDNA was synthesized from all RNA with the Mint cDNA synthesis kit, primed by a TRBC-specific oligonucleotide. After uracil-DNA glycosylase treatment, a first 18-cycle PCR used universal primers M1SS and BC2_uni_R on all cDNA. In the original analysis: Each sample was normalized by randomly selecting 1 million high-quality reads, each carrying a distinct molecular identifier. Reads with shared molecular identifiers were discarded instead of being binned into consensus sequences. MiTCR, with a Q25 quality threshold and the strictest error-elimination algorithm, was used for CDR3 identification, clonotype clustering and error correction. A nonparametric unseen species model with Euler transformation was used to estimate a lower bound on total TCR beta diversity. In-frame beta chains were kept once TCRdb had trimmed the public reads at Q25 with fastp and called clones with MiXCR. Duplicate CDR3 protein sequences are folded into a single record with the most common DNA and genes. None of the V and J calls come from the authors' own analysis; TCRdb made them. In all, the sample holds 1.6 million or so distinct CDR3 sequences, and around 36% of those were seen once. The top ten hold 10% to 12% of the sample.

The roughly 38 donors, aged 6 to 90 years, were systemically healthy Caucasian individuals from Russia. Each donor gave ten milliliters of peripheral blood, drawn into EDTA-treated Vacutainer tubes. Ficoll-Paque density-gradient centrifugation was used to isolate PBMCs, with at least 7 million per sample. Trizol reagent was used to extract total RNA from PBMCs, with at least 5 micrograms per sample. For every donor, flow cytometry on a PBMC aliquot measured the percentage of naive CD45RAhigh/CD27high T cells. The V and J genes are TRBV3-1 and TRBJ2-6; perhaps TRBD2 is the D gene, with 6 bases matching. Source material: blood. The receptor was isolated from a woman under 40 in good health. The CDR3: CASSRTGVSGANVLTF. The nucleotides read TGTGCCAGCAGCCGAACGGGGGTTTCTGGGGCCAACGTCCTGACTTTC.